The rows below give T cell receptor beta chains drawn from one sample of a study of T cell responses to AZD1222 COVID-19 vaccine. The method was immunoSEQ multiplex PCR; TCRdb's version includes in-frame clones alone and lacks a portion of them. The sample lists under 95,000 clones, approximately 88% occurring once. The source was peripheral blood, collected 28 days after the second AZD1222 dose. Every receptor here comes from an adult who received the AZD1222 COVID-19 vaccine. Both conserved end residues are part of each CDR3. A D gene is named only where the DNA matches it firmly. Size tells how often a clone was seen (once, few, many) or the class of an expanded clone, and some rows leave it out.

v_gene: TRBV3-1/TRBV3-2; j_gene: TRBJ2-6; abundance: once; d_gene: .; CDR3aa: CASSHYSGANVLTF; CDR3nt: TGTGCCAGCAGCCACTATTCTGGGGCCAACGTCCTGACTTTC
v_gene: TRBV11-1; j_gene: TRBJ1-1; abundance: .; d_gene: .; CDR3aa: CASRSTAGDTEAFF; CDR3nt: TGTGCCAGCAGATCCACCGCCGGGGACACTGAAGCTTTCTTT
v_gene: TRBV5-1; j_gene: TRBJ2-3; abundance: .; d_gene: .; CDR3aa: CASSLDGLGDTQYF; CDR3nt: TGCGCCAGCAGCTTGGATGGGTTGGGGGATACGCAGTATTTT
v_gene: TRBV7-9; j_gene: TRBJ2-7; abundance: .; d_gene: .; CDR3aa: CASSLGRTAATYEQYF; CDR3nt: TGTGCCAGCAGCTTAGGTCGTACAGCGGCGACCTACGAGCAGTACTTC
v_gene: TRBV19; j_gene: TRBJ2-3; abundance: few; d_gene: TRBD1; CDR3aa: CASSSDRTGGRTDTQYF; CDR3nt: TGTGCCAGTAGTTCGGATCGGACAGGGGGGAGGACAGATACGCAGTATTTT
v_gene: TRBV5-5; j_gene: TRBJ1-2; abundance: .; d_gene: TRBD1; CDR3aa: CASSLGQGGGYGYTF; CDR3nt: TGTGCCAGCAGCCTCGGACAGGGAGGCGGCTATGGCTACACCTTC
v_gene: TRBV10-3; j_gene: TRBJ2-1; abundance: .; d_gene: TRBD2; CDR3aa: CAIKSSGGAYNEQFF; CDR3nt: TGTGCCATCAAATCTAGCGGGGGGGCCTACAATGAGCAGTTCTTC
v_gene: TRBV5-4; j_gene: TRBJ2-2; abundance: .; d_gene: .; CDR3aa: CASSIPRAGELFF; CDR3nt: TGTGCCAGCAGCATACCCCGGGCCGGGGAGCTGTTTTTT
v_gene: TRBV5-8; j_gene: TRBJ2-1; abundance: .; d_gene: TRBD2; CDR3aa: CASSPGLAGGVNEQFF; CDR3nt: TGTGCCAGCAGCCCGGGACTAGCGGGGGGTGTGAATGAGCAGTTCTTC
v_gene: TRBV7-2; j_gene: TRBJ1-4; abundance: .; d_gene: .; CDR3aa: CASRGAGRNEKLFF; CDR3nt: TGTGCCAGCAGGGGGGCAGGCAGGAATGAAAAACTGTTTTTT
v_gene: TRBV4-1; j_gene: TRBJ1-5; abundance: .; d_gene: .; CDR3aa: CASSQEAGDQPQHF; CDR3nt: TGCGCCAGCAGCCAAGAGGCGGGGGATCAGCCCCAGCATTTT
v_gene: TRBV7-9; j_gene: TRBJ1-1; abundance: .; d_gene: TRBD1; CDR3aa: CASSVGQGITEAFF; CDR3nt: TGTGCCAGCAGCGTGGGACAGGGGATCACTGAAGCTTTCTTT
v_gene: TRBV10-3; j_gene: TRBJ2-7; abundance: few; d_gene: .; CDR3aa: CAIRGVPYEQYF; CDR3nt: TGTGCCATCCGCGGGGTTCCCTACGAGCAGTACTTC
v_gene: TRBV6-5; j_gene: TRBJ2-7; abundance: .; d_gene: .; CDR3aa: CASRSGQSLYEQYF; CDR3nt: TGTGCCAGCAGATCTGGACAGTCCCTCTACGAGCAGTACTTC
v_gene: TRBV6-2/TRBV6-3; j_gene: TRBJ1-4; abundance: once; d_gene: .; CDR3aa: CASSYSMQPNEKLFF; CDR3nt: TGTGCCAGCAGTTACTCTATGCAGCCTAATGAAAAACTGTTTTTT
v_gene: TRBV9; j_gene: TRBJ1-6; abundance: once; d_gene: TRBD1; CDR3aa: CASSARQGNAPLHF; CDR3nt: TGTGCCAGCAGCGCCCGACAGGGAAACGCACCCCTCCACTTT
v_gene: TRBV5-1; j_gene: TRBJ2-3; abundance: .; d_gene: .; CDR3aa: CASSLATTDTQYF; CDR3nt: TGCGCCAGCAGCTTGGCTACTACAGATACGCAGTATTTT
v_gene: TRBV4-3; j_gene: TRBJ2-6; abundance: .; d_gene: TRBD1; CDR3aa: CASSQRTDRAGANVLTF; CDR3nt: TGCGCCAGCAGCCAGAGAACAGACAGGGCTGGGGCCAACGTCCTGACTTTC
v_gene: TRBV5-4; j_gene: TRBJ2-4; abundance: .; d_gene: TRBD1; CDR3aa: CASSMDRAKNIQYF; CDR3nt: TGTGCCAGCAGCATGGACAGGGCCAAAAACATTCAGTACTTC
v_gene: TRBV5-1; j_gene: TRBJ2-3; abundance: .; d_gene: .; CDR3aa: CASSRIAGGRATDTQYF; CDR3nt: TGCGCCAGCAGTCGAATAGCAGGCGGCAGGGCAACAGATACGCAGTATTTT
v_gene: TRBV5-3; j_gene: TRBJ1-6; abundance: .; d_gene: .; CDR3aa: CARSRGGFSSPLHF; CDR3nt: TGTGCCAGAAGCCGCGGAGGGTTTAGTTCACCCCTCCACTTT
v_gene: TRBV7-3; j_gene: TRBJ1-2; abundance: .; d_gene: .; CDR3aa: CASSLNRDYGYTF; CDR3nt: TGTGCCAGCAGCTTAAATAGGGACTATGGCTACACCTTC
v_gene: TRBV7-6; j_gene: TRBJ2-7; abundance: once; d_gene: TRBD2; CDR3aa: CASSFGLAGGPGEQYF; CDR3nt: TGTGCCAGCAGCTTTGGACTAGCGGGGGGGCCTGGAGAGCAGTACTTC
v_gene: TRBV7-3; j_gene: TRBJ2-2; abundance: .; d_gene: TRBD2; CDR3aa: CASSTTSGGPQSGELFF; CDR3nt: TGTGCCAGCAGCACCACTAGCGGGGGACCTCAGAGCGGGGAGCTGTTTTTT
v_gene: TRBV5-1; j_gene: TRBJ2-1; abundance: .; d_gene: TRBD1; CDR3aa: CASSSSGTDYNEQFF; CDR3nt: TGCGCCAGCAGCTCTTCCGGGACAGATTACAATGAGCAGTTCTTC
v_gene: TRBV13; j_gene: TRBJ2-5; abundance: .; d_gene: .; CDR3aa: CASSPRGQETQYF; CDR3nt: TGTGCCAGCAGCCCCCGGGGGCAAGAGACCCAGTACTTC
v_gene: TRBV4-3; j_gene: TRBJ2-1; abundance: .; d_gene: .; CDR3aa: CASSQGGVNEQFF; CDR3nt: TGCGCCAGCAGCCAAGGAGGGGTAAATGAGCAGTTCTTC
v_gene: TRBV15; j_gene: TRBJ2-5; abundance: .; d_gene: .; CDR3aa: CATSRDSRETQYF; CDR3nt: TGTGCCACCAGCAGAGATAGCCGAGAGACCCAGTACTTC
v_gene: TRBV30; j_gene: TRBJ1-2; abundance: .; d_gene: TRBD1; CDR3aa: CAWSDTRTGGAYGYTF; CDR3nt: TGTGCCTGGAGTGACACCCGGACAGGGGGCGCCTATGGCTACACCTTC
v_gene: TRBV6-5; j_gene: TRBJ2-5; abundance: .; d_gene: TRBD2; CDR3aa: CASSQPSGGETQYF; CDR3nt: TGTGCCAGCAGTCAGCCCAGCGGGGGAGAGACCCAGTACTTC
v_gene: TRBV5-1; j_gene: TRBJ1-1; abundance: .; d_gene: TRBD1; CDR3aa: CASSLVGQPNTEAFF; CDR3nt: TGCGCCAGCAGCTTGGTGGGACAGCCTAACACTGAAGCTTTCTTT
v_gene: TRBV7-2; j_gene: TRBJ1-1; abundance: .; d_gene: .; CDR3aa: CASTRLNTEAFF; CDR3nt: TGTGCCAGCACCCGACTGAACACTGAAGCTTTCTTT
v_gene: TRBV6-5; j_gene: TRBJ2-2; abundance: .; d_gene: TRBD1; CDR3aa: CASGTGQGVTGELFF; CDR3nt: TGTGCCAGCGGAACGGGACAGGGTGTCACCGGGGAGCTGTTTTTT
v_gene: TRBV7-3; j_gene: TRBJ2-1; abundance: .; d_gene: TRBD2; CDR3aa: CASSLKGLAHENEQFF; CDR3nt: TGTGCCAGCAGCTTAAAGGGACTAGCACATGAAAATGAGCAGTTCTTC
v_gene: TRBV6-5; j_gene: TRBJ2-1; abundance: once; d_gene: .; CDR3aa: CASSWGASEFF; CDR3nt: TGTGCCAGCAGTTGGGGGGCTAGCGAGTTCTTC
v_gene: TRBV4-3; j_gene: TRBJ2-3; abundance: .; d_gene: TRBD1; CDR3aa: CASSQDLTGQGRADTQYF; CDR3nt: TGCGCCAGCAGCCAAGACCTGACGGGACAGGGGAGGGCAGATACGCAGTATTTT
v_gene: TRBV5-1; j_gene: TRBJ2-6; abundance: once; d_gene: .; CDR3aa: CASSLGQHSGANVLTF; CDR3nt: TGCGCCAGCAGCTTGGGACAGCACTCTGGGGCCAACGTCCTGACTTTC
v_gene: TRBV20-1; j_gene: TRBJ2-7; abundance: .; d_gene: .; CDR3aa: CSVNRDYEQYF; CDR3nt: TGCAGTGTTAACAGGGATTACGAGCAGTACTTC
v_gene: TRBV27; j_gene: TRBJ2-7; abundance: .; d_gene: .; CDR3aa: CASSLFGGPAYEQYF; CDR3nt: TGTGCCAGCAGTTTATTCGGCGGTCCGGCCTACGAGCAGTACTTC
v_gene: TRBV5-1; j_gene: TRBJ2-7; abundance: .; d_gene: .; CDR3aa: CASTQGPAPREQYF; CDR3nt: TGCGCCAGCACCCAAGGGCCTGCCCCCCGCGAGCAGTACTTC
v_gene: TRBV3-1/TRBV3-2; j_gene: TRBJ1-2; abundance: .; d_gene: .; CDR3aa: CASSLTQYGYTF; CDR3nt: TGTGCCAGCAGTCTCACCCAGTATGGCTACACCTTC
v_gene: TRBV7-3; j_gene: TRBJ1-6; abundance: .; d_gene: .; CDR3aa: CASSLMGPYNSPLHF; CDR3nt: TGTGCCAGCAGCTTAATGGGACCTTATAATTCACCCCTCCACTTT
v_gene: TRBV7-2; j_gene: TRBJ1-1; abundance: .; d_gene: .; CDR3aa: CASSLVLANTEAFF; CDR3nt: TGTGCCAGCAGCTTAGTGTTGGCGAACACTGAAGCTTTCTTT
v_gene: TRBV23-1; j_gene: TRBJ1-1; abundance: .; d_gene: .; CDR3aa: CASSHRDRSMNTEAFF; CDR3nt: TGCGCCAGCAGTCACCGTGACAGATCCATGAACACTGAAGCTTTCTTT
v_gene: TRBV5-6; j_gene: TRBJ1-2; abundance: .; d_gene: .; CDR3aa: CASSFQGQHGYTF; CDR3nt: TGTGCCAGCAGCTTTCAGGGTCAACACGGCTACACCTTC
v_gene: TRBV4-1; j_gene: TRBJ2-7; abundance: .; d_gene: TRBD2; CDR3aa: CASSQDGVGLAGPYEQYF; CDR3nt: TGCGCCAGCAGCCAAGATGGGGTGGGGCTAGCGGGGCCCTACGAGCAGTACTTC
v_gene: TRBV7-2; j_gene: TRBJ2-7; abundance: .; d_gene: .; CDR3aa: CASSSGLPYEQYF; CDR3nt: TGTGCCAGCAGCTCGGGACTGCCCTACGAGCAGTACTTC
v_gene: TRBV3-1/TRBV3-2; j_gene: TRBJ1-2; abundance: .; d_gene: TRBD1; CDR3aa: CASSLGQENYGYTF; CDR3nt: TGTGCCAGCAGCCTCGGACAGGAAAACTATGGCTACACCTTC
v_gene: TRBV2; j_gene: TRBJ1-3; abundance: .; d_gene: .; CDR3aa: CATGEQTSGNTIYF; CDR3nt: TGTGCCACTGGGGAGCAGACCTCAGGAAACACCATATATTTT
v_gene: TRBV27; j_gene: TRBJ1-4; abundance: .; d_gene: TRBD1; CDR3aa: CASRLRAGGVVNEKLFF; CDR3nt: TGTGCCAGCAGACTACGCGCAGGGGGCGTTGTAAATGAAAAACTGTTTTTT